This paragraph reports one TCR beta chain. Germline values: CDR1 MRHNA, CDR2 SNTAGT. V lost 6 bases and J lost 8, with 16 bases in between. The CDR3 has 13 residues. This entry comes from a study of blood T cell repertoires in COVID-19. Study background: Some COVID-19 samples were acute and others convalescent; all came from the United States, Italy and Spain. Sample material is recorded as cDNA or gDNA derived from T cells, B-cell-depleted T cells, or PBMCs.

As processed by the authors: Amplifying reference gene primers gave estimates of nucleated cell counts. The method was immunoSEQ multiplex PCR; TCRdb's version includes in-frame clones alone and lacks a portion of them. Clone size and V and J calls were adopted from that table, with D and trimming inferred from the DNA. The sample has nearly 300,000 clones, approximately 88% seen once. Seattle's cohort entered during active infection and was followed longitudinally. Sequencing was performed on peripheral blood. The sequence derives from a human donor with COVID-19, enrolled during active disease. The donor label of this sample is uncertain. The V and J genes are TRBV6-4 and TRBJ1-1; TRBD1 is a possible D gene (5 bases). The DNA of the CDR3 is TGTGCCAGCAGCAACCGGGACGGGAGAGAAGCTTTCTTT. Amino acids: CASSNRDGREAFF.